These 2 T cell receptor beta chains share one sample of origin, sequenced in a study of blood T cell repertoires in COVID-19. TCRdb's copy holds only in-frame clones and misses some; the assay was immunoSEQ multiplex PCR. The top ten hold approximately 5% of the sample, which has roughly 200,000 clones, 70% to 90% seen once. The sequencing sample was made of peripheral blood. The receptors shown here come from a woman of 80 years or more with acute or convalescent COVID-19.

This clone was observed many times. The J gene is TRBJ2-7, the V gene TRBV27; D is possibly TRBD1 (5 bases). The V end lost 0 bases, the J end lost 5 bases, and 8 bases lay between the germline ends. Germline CDR1 is MNHEY and CDR2 is SMNVEV (reference sequence). The CDR3 totals 13 residues. The CDR3 DNA reads as TGTGCCAGCAGTTTATCGCGACAGAACGAGCAGTACTTC. Amino acids: CASSLSRQNEQYF.

Concerning this clone itself: One end of the junction fails to match germline, which may point to a read error. The J gene is TRBJ2-7, the V gene TRBV28; 7 bases line up with TRBD2. The CDR3 runs to 14 residues. The V gene's germline CDR1 is MDHEN and CDR2 SYDVKM. The CDR3 loop reads CASTLTSISSEQYF. As DNA, the CDR3 is TGTGCCAGCACTCTGACTAGCATCTCCTCCGAGCAGTACTTC.